This paragraph covers one T cell receptor beta chain sequence. These data are taken from a study of blood T cell repertoires in COVID-19. Overall study: Donors in the United States, Italy and Spain gave samples during acute or convalescent COVID-19. T cells, B-cell-depleted T cells, or PBMCs supplied cDNA or gDNA.

In the original workflow: Reference gene primer amplification yielded estimated nucleated cell counts. Some clones are missing from TCRdb's copy, which holds only in-frame ones; the method was immunoSEQ multiplex PCR. Clone size and the V and J calls come from that table; the DNA yielded D and trimming. Here the sample spans about 120,000 clones, around 77% being singletons. This clonotype was obtained from a human donor in a cohort sampled during active COVID-19. The material sequenced was peripheral blood.

The CDR3, as DNA: TGTGCCAGCCCACCGACTCAGGAGCGGCAGCCCCAGCATTTT. Translating it yields CASPPTQERQPQHF. The rearrangement uses TRBV7-4 and TRBJ1-5, with no clear D. The CDR3 is made up of 14 amino acids. The ends were cut back, 8 bases at V and 7 bases at J, with 18 bases in the middle. Germline V gene sequence: CDR1 SGHVT, CDR2 SQSDAQ. The entire variable domain, with the rest obtained from reference TRBV7-4 and TRBJ1-5, is as follows: GAGVSQSPRYKVAKRGRDVALRCDSISGHVTLYWYRQTLGQGSEVLTYSQSDAQRDKSGRPSGRFSAERPERSVSTLKIQRTEQGDSAVYLCASPPTQERQPQHFGDGTRLSIL.